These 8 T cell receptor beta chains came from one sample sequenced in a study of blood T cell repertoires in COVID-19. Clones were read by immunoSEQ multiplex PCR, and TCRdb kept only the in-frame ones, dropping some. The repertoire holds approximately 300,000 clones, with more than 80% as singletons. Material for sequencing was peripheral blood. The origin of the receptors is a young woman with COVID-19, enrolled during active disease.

CDR3: CASSPTRTLRTEAFF. CDR3 DNA sequence: TGTGCCAGCTCACCAACTAGGACCTTGCGCACTGAAGCTTTCTTT. The gene calls are TRBV18 and TRBJ1-1; D gene unclear. The length of the CDR3 is 15 residues. The germline CDR1 and CDR2 sequences are KGHSH and LQKENI. Trimming pared 2 bases from V and 4 bases from J, leaving 14 bases between.

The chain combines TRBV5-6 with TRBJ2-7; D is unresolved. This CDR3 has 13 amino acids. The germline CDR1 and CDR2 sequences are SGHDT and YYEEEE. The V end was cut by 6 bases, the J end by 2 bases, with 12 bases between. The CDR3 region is CASTPHATYEQYF. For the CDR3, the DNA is TGTGCCAGCACCCCCCACGCGACCTACGAGCAGTACTTC.

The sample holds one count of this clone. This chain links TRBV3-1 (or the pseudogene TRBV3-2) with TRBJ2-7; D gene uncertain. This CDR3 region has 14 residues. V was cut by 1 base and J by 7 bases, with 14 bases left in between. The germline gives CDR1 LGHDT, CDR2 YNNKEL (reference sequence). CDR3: CASSQVPTVREQYF. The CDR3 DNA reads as TGTGCCAGCAGCCAAGTCCCCACGGTCAGGGAGCAGTACTTC.

The CDR3 loop is CASSASLGTAGGKNIQYF. CDR3 nucleotide sequence: TGTGCCAGCAGCGCTTCATTAGGGACGGCGGGGGGCAAAAACATTCAGTACTTC. This chain connects TRBV9 to TRBJ2-4, with 8 positions matching TRBD2. CDR1 is SGDLS and CDR2 is YYNGEE in the germline V gene. J lost 3 bases, V lost 3 bases, and 14 bases had no gene match. The CDR3 sequence is 18 residues long.

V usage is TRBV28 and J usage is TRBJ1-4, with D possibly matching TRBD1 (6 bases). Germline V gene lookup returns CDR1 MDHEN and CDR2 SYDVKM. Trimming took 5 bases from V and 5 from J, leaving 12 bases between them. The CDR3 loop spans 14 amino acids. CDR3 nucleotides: TGTGCCAGCAGTCGTTGGGGGCCGAATGAAAAACTGTTTTTT. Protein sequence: CASSRWGPNEKLFF.

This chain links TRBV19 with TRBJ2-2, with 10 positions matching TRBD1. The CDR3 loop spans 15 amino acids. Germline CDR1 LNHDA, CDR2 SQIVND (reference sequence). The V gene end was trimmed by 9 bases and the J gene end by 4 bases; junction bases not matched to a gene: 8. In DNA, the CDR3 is TGTGCCAGCTACTGGGACAGGGGTGGCACCGGGGAGCTGTTTTTT. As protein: CASYWDRGGTGELFF.

CDR3 sequence (DNA): TGCGCCAGCAGTCTCCTCCGAGGAAGTGGCCTGACCAAAAACATTCAGTACTTC. Its protein product is CASSLLRGSGLTKNIQYF. The chain uses TRBV23-1 and TRBJ2-4; D not resolved. TRBV23-1 belongs to the ORF category, with a function that is uncertain. The CDR3 runs 18 residues. V dropped 4 bases and J dropped 2 bases, with 21 bases sitting between them.

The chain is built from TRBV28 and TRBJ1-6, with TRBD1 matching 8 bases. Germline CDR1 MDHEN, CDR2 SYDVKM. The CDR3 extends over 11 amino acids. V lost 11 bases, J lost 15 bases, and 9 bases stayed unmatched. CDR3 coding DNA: TGTGCCTACAGACAGGGGATGCGCCTCCACTTT. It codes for CAYRQGMRLHF.